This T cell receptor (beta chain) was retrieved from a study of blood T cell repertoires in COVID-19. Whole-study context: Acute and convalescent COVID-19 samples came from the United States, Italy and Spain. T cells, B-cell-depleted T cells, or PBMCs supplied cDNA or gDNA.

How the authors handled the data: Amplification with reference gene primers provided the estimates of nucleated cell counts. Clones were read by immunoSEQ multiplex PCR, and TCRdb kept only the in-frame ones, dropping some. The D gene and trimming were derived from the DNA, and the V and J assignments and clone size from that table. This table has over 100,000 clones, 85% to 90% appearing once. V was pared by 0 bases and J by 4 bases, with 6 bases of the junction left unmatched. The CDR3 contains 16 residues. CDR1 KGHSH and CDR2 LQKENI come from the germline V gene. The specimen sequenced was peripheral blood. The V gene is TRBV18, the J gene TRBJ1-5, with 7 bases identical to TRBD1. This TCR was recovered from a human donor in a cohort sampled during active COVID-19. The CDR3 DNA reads TGTGCCAGCTCACCACCAAGCAGGGGGAGGAATCAGCCCCAGCATTTT. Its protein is CASSPPSRGRNQPQHF.